This section outlines one T cell receptor (beta chain) sequence together with its context. Only in-frame clones appear in the TCRdb table, and some are missing; sequencing was by immunoSEQ multiplex PCR. The table lists 120,000 to 150,000 clones, roughly 88% of them singletons. This entry comes from a study of T cell responses to AZD1222 COVID-19 vaccine. Germline V gives CDR1 MNHEY, CDR2 SVGEGT. The CDR3 consists of 19 residues. V lost 0 bases to trimming and J lost 5 bases, with 22 bases between them. The chain employs TRBV6-2 or TRBV6-3 and TRBJ2-2, with D possibly matching TRBD2 (6 bases). The clonotype was recovered from an adult who received the MenACWY meningococcal vaccine as a control. Specimen: peripheral blood, collected 28 days after the second dose of the MenACWY control vaccine. CDR3 DNA sequence: TGTGCCAGCAGTTACTCGAAAGGTTATACGGGAGTAGTTACCGGGGAGCTGTTTTTT. The encoded protein is CASSYSKGYTGVVTGELFF.